This T cell receptor beta chain came from a study of breast tumors, draining lymph nodes, adjacent tissues. Study findings and constraints: That most tumor T cells come from lymph nodes remained unproven. Compared with lymph nodes, tumors were less diverse; compared with nontumor tissue, more.

This clonotype was seen repeatedly, ten times or more. Its antigen is currently unknown. MiXCR was run by TCRdb on the multiplex PCR reads, yielding one entry per CDR3 protein. The sample lists 120,000 or so distinct CDR3 sequences, 20% occurring once. V shed 2 bases, J shed 1 base, and the junction held 2 bases outside the gene matches. CDR3 length equals 15 residues. Germline loops: CDR1 SNHLY, CDR2 FYNNEI. Axillary draining lymph nodes of breast cancer patients supplied the node samples. Material for sequencing was axillary lymph node tissue. This sequence joins TRBV2 and TRBJ2-3, with 8 positions matching TRBD1. This receptor was taken from a female donor with breast cancer. Some clones in this sample may be carry-over from other donors' samples. CDR3 region: CASSELGQGTDTQYF. The DNA for the CDR3 is TGTGCCAGCAGTGAACTGGGACAGGGCACAGATACGCAGTATTTT.